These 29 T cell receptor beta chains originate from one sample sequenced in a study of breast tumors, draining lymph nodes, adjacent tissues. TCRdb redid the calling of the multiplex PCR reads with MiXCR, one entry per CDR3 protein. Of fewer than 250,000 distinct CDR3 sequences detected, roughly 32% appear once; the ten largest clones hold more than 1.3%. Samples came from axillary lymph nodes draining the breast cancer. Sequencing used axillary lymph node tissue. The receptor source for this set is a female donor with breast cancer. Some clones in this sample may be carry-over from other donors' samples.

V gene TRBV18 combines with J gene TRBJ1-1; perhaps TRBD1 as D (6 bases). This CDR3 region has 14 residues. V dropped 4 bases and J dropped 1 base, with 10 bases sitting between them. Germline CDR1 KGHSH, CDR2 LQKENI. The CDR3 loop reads CASSLGHPNTEAFF. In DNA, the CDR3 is TGTGCCAGCTCACTGGGACACCCGAACACTGAAGCTTTCTTT.

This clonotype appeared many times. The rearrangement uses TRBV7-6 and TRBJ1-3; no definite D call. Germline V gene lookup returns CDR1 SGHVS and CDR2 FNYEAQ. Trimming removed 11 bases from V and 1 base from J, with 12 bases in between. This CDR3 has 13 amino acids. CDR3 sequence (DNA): TGTGCCGCGGGGTCAGCGTCTGGAAACACCATATATTTT. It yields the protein CAAGSASGNTIYF.

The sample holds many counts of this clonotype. The CDR3 region has the DNA TGTGCCACCAGCCCCGGGGGGGGCACAGATACGCAGTATTTT. This gives the protein CATSPGGGTDTQYF. The chain employs TRBV15 and TRBJ2-3; 8 nucleotides match TRBD2. Germline V gene data show CDR1 as LNHNV and CDR2 as YYDKDF (reference sequence). This CDR3 is 14 amino acids long. Unmatched junction bases numbered 2, after V lost 5 bases and J lost 1 base. The whole variable domain, remainder taken from reference TRBV15 and TRBJ2-3, is DAMVIQNPRYQVTQFGKPVTLSCSQTLNHNVMYWYQQKSSQAPKLLFHYYDKDFNNEADTPDNFQSRRPNTSFCFLDIRSPGLGDTAMYLCATSPGGGTDTQYFGPGTRLTVL.

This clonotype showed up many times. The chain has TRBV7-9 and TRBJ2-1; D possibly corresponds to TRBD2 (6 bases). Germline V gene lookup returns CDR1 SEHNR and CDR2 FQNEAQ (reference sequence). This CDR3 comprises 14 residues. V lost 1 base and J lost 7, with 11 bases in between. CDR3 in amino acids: CASSLGVGGNEQFF. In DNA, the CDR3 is TGTGCCAGCAGCTTAGGCGTGGGGGGAAATGAGCAGTTCTTC.

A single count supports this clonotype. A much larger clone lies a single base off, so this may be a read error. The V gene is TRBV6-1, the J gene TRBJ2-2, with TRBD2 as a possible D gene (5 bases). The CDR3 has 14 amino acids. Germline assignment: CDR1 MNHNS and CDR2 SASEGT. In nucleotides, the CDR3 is TGTGCCAGCAGTGAGCGACCGAACACCGGGGAGCTGCTTTTT. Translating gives CASSERPNTGELLF.

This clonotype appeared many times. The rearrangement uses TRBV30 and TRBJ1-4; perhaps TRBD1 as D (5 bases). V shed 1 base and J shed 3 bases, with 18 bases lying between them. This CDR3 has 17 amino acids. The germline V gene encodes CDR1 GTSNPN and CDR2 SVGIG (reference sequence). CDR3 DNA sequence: TGTGCCTGGAGTGCAGGGCACAGTAGTCGGGCTAATGAAAAACTGTTTTTT. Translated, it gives CAWSAGHSSRANEKLFF.

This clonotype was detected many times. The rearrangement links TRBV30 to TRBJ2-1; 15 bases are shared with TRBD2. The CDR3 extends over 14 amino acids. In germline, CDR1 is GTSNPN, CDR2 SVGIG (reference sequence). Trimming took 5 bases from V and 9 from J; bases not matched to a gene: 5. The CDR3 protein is CAWGLAGGYAEQFF. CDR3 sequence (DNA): TGTGCCTGGGGACTAGCGGGAGGGTACGCTGAGCAGTTCTTC.

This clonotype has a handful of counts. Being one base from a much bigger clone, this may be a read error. The chain's CDR3 is CASSPSGRGYGQYF. The CDR3 DNA reads TGTGCCAGCAGTCCTAGCGGGAGAGGCTACGGGCAGTACTTC. J is TRBJ2-7 and V is TRBV7-2, with 10 bases identical to TRBD2. Per germline, CDR1 SGHTA and CDR2 FQGNSA. The CDR3 has 14 residues.

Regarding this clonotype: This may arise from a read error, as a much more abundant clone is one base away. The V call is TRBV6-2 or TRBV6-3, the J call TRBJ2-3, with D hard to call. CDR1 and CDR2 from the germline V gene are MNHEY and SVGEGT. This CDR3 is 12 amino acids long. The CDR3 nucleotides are TGTGCCAGCAGTTACTCCCCAGATATGCAGTATTTT. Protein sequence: CASSYSPDMQYF.

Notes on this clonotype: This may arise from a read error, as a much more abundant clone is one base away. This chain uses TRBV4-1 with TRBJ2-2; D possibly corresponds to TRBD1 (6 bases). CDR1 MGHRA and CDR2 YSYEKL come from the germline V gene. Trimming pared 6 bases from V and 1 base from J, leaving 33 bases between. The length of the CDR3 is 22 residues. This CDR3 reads CASRQSAIQGGVGHKNTGELFF. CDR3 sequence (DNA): TGCGCCAGCAGGCAAAGCGCAATTCAAGGGGGAGTGGGACATAAGAACACCGGGGAGCTGTTTTTT.

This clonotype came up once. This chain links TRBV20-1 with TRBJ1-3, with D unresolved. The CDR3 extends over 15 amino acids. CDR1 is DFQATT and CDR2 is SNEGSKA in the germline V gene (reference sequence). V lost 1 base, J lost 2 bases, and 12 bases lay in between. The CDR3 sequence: CSARVAGRPGNTIYF. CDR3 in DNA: TGCAGTGCTAGAGTAGCGGGCCGGCCTGGAAACACCATATATTTT.

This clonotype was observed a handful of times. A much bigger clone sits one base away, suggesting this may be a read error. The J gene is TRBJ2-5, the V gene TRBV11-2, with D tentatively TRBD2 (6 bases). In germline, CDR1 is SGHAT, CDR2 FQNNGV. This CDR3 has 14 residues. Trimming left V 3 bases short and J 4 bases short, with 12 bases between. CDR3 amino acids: CASSLGDLPETQYF. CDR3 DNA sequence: TGTGCCAGCAGCTTGGGGGACTTACCAGAGACCCAGTACTTC.

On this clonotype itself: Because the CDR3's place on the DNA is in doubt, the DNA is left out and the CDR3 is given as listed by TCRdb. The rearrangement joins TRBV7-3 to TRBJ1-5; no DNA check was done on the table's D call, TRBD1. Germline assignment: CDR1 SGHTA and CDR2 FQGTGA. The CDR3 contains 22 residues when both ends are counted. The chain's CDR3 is CASSFGTAYEQYFGPGNQPQHF.

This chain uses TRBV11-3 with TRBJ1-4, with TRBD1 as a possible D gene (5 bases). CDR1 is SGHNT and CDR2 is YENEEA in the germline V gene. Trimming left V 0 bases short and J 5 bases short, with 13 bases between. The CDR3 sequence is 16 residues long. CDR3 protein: CASSLEGREANEKLFF. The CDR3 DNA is TGTGCCAGCAGCTTAGAGGGCAGGGAAGCGAATGAAAAACTGTTTTTT.

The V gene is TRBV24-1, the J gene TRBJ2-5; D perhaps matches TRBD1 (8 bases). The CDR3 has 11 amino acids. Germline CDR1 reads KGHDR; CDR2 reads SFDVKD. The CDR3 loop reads CATGEGETQYF. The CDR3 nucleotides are TGTGCGACAGGGGAGGGCGAGACCCAGTACTTC.

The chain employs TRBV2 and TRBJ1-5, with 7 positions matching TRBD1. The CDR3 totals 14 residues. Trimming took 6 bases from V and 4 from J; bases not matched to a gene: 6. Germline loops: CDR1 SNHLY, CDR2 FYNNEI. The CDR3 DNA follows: TGTGCCAGCAGCTGGACAGGTCGTAATCAGCCCCAGCATTTT. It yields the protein CASSWTGRNQPQHF.

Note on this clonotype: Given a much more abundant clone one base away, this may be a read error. Written as DNA, the CDR3 is TGCAGTGCTAGAGAAGGTCGAGCCAGCTCTGGCTACACCTTC. The encoded protein is CSAREGRASSGYTF. The chain has TRBV20-1 and TRBJ1-2; D remains unclear. This CDR3 is 14 amino acids long. With 0 bases removed from V and 7 bases from J, the gap between germline ends came to 15 bases. The germline V gene encodes CDR1 DFQATT and CDR2 SNEGSKA (reference sequence).

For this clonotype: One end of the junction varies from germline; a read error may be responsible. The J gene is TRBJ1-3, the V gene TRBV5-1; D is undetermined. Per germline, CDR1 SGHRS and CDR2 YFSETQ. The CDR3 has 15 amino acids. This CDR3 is CASSFGSSSGNTIYF. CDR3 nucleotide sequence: TGTGCCAGCAGTTTCGGCAGTAGCTCTGGAAACACCATATATTTT. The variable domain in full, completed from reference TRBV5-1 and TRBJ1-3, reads KAGVTQTPRYLIKTRGQQVTLSCSPISGHRSVSWYQQTPGQGLQFLFEYFSETQRNKGNFPGRFSGRQFSNSRSEMNVSTLELGDSALYLCASSFGSSSGNTIYFGEGSWLTVV.

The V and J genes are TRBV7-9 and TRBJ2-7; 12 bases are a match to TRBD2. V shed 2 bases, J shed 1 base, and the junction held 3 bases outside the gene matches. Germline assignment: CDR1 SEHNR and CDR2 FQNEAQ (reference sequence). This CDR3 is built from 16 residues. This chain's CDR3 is CASSLLGTSGSYEQYF. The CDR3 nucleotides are TGTGCCAGCAGCTTACTGGGGACTAGCGGGTCCTACGAGCAGTACTTC.

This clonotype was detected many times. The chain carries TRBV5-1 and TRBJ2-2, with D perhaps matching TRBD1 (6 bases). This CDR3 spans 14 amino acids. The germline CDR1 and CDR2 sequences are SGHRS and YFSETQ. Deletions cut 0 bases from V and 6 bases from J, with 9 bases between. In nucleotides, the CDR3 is TGCGCCAGCAGCTTGGAGGGGGACCCCGGGGAGCTGTTTTTT. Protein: CASSLEGDPGELFF.

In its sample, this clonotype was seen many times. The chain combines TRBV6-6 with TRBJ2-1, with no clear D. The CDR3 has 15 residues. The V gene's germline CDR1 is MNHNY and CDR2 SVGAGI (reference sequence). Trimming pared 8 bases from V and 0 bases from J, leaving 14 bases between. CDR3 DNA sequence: TGTGCCAGCGTTCCCGCGGACCTCTCCTACAATGAGCAGTTCTTC. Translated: CASVPADLSYNEQFF.

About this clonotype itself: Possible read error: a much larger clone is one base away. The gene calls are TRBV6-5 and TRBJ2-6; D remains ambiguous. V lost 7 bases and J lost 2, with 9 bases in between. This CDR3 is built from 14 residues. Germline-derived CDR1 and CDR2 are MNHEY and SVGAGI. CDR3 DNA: TGTGCCAGCACTCCAGGTACTGGGGCCAACGTCCTGACTTTC. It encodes CASTPGTGANVLTF.

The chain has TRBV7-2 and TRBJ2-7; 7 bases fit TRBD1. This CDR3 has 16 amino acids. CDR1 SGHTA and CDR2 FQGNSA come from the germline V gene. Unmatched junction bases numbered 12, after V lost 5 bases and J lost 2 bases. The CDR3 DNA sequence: TGTGCCAGCAGCGATAATCGACAGGGCATGACCTACGAGCAGTACTTC. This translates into CASSDNRQGMTYEQYF. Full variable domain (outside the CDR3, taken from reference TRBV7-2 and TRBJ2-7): GAGVSQSPSNKVTEKGKDVELRCDPISGHTALYWYRQSLGQGLEFLIYFQGNSAPDKSGLPSDRFSAERTGGSVSTLTIQRTQQEDSAVYLCASSDNRQGMTYEQYFGPGTRLTVT.

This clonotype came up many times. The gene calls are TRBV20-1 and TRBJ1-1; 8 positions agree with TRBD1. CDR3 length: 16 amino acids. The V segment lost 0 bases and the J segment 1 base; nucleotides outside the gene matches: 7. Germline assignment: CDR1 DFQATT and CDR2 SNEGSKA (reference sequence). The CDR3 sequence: CSARDVAGGANTEAFF. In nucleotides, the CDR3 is TGCAGTGCTAGAGATGTTGCAGGGGGCGCGAACACTGAAGCTTTCTTT.

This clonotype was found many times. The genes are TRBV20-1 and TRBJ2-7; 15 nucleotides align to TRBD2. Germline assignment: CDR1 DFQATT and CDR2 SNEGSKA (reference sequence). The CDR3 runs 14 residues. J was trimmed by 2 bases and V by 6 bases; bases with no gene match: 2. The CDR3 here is CSAGTSGRTYEQYF. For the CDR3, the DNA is TGCAGTGCCGGGACTAGCGGGAGGACCTACGAGCAGTACTTC.

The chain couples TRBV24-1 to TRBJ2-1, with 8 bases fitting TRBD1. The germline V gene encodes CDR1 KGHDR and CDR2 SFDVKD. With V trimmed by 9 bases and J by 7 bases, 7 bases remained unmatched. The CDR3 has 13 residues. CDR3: CATQGQGTNEQFF. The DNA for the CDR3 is TGTGCCACCCAAGGACAGGGTACGAATGAGCAGTTCTTC.

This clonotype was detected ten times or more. CDR3 bases: TGCGCCAGCAGCTTGGTTGACTCCTCTGTCGGGGAGCTGTTTTTT. Its translation is CASSLVDSSVGELFF. The J gene is TRBJ2-2, the V gene TRBV5-1; no clear D. V dropped 0 bases and J dropped 7 bases, with 13 bases sitting between them. The CDR3 runs to 15 residues. Germline CDR1 and CDR2: SGHRS and YFSETQ.

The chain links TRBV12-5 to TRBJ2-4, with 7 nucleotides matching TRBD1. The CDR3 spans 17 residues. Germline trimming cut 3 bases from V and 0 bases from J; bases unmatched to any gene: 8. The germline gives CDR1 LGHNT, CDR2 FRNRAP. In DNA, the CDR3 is TGTGCTAGTGGTTTCCAGGGGGTGGTATTAGCCAAAAACATTCAGTACTTC. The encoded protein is CASGFQGVVLAKNIQYF.

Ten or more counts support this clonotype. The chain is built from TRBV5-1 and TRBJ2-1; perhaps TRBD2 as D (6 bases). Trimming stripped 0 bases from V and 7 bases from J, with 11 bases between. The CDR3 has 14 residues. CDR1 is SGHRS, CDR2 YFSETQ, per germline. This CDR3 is CASSLDGRRNEQFF. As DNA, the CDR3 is TGCGCCAGCAGCTTGGACGGGAGACGGAATGAGCAGTTCTTC.